This T cell receptor (beta chain) was sequenced for a study of regulatory T cells in long-lasting Graves disease. General study points: Accuracy was perhaps lowered by the small sample size.

A single record per CDR3 protein comes from TCRdb applying MiXCR to the reads. The table lists about 1,200 distinct CDR3 sequences, around 82% of them singletons. The authors made the TCR library using RNA they extracted from PBMCs. A remark on this clonotype: Its antigen is unknown.

Germline V gives CDR1 MNHNS, CDR2 SASEGT. J gave up 5 bases and V 6 bases, and 7 bases lay outside the gene matches. This CDR3 has 14 residues. The clonotype was recovered from a woman aged 30 to 39 with Graves disease. The chain couples TRBV6-1 to TRBJ2-1; 7 positions match TRBD1. Specimen: peripheral blood mononuclear cells (PBMCs), collected with antithyroid drug treatment, in newly diagnosed or persistent Graves disease (not recorded which). CDR3 amino acids: CASRGGQDNNEQFF. The CDR3 nucleotides read TGTGCCAGCAGAGGCGGACAGGACAACAATGAGCAGTTCTTC.